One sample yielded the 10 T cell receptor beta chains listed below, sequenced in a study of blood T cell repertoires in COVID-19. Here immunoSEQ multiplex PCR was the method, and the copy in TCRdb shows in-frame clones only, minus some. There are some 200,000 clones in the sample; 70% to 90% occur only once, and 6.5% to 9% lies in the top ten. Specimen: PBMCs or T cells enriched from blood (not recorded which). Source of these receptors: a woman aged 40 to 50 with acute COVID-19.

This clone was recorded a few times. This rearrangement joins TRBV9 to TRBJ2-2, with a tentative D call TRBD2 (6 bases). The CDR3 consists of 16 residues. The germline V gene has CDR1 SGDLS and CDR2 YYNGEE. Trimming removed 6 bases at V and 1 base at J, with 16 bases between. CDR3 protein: CASNAFSGGNTGELFF. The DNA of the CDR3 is TGTGCCAGCAACGCCTTTTCCGGGGGGAACACCGGGGAGCTGTTTTTT. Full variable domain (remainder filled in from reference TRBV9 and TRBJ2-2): DSGVTQTPKHLITATGQRVTLRCSPRSGDLSVYWYQQSLDQGLQFLIQYYNGEERAKGNILERFSAQQFPDLHSELNLSSLELGDSALYFCASNAFSGGNTGELFFGEGSRLTVL.

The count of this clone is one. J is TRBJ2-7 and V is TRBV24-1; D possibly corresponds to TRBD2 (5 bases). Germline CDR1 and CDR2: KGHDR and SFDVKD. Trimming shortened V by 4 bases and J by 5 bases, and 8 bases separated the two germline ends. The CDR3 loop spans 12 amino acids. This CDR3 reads CATSDEGNEQYF. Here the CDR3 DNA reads TGTGCCACCAGTGACGAGGGTAACGAGCAGTACTTC.

As DNA, the CDR3 is TGTGCCAGCTACGGGACAGGGGTCGGGGAGCTGTTTTTT. Its protein is CASYGTGVGELFF. The gene calls are TRBV19 and TRBJ2-2; 10 bases are shared with TRBD1. Trimming cost V 9 bases and J 7 bases; bases outside gene matches: 5. CDR3 length equals 13 residues. Germline V gene lookup returns CDR1 LNHDA and CDR2 SQIVND (reference sequence).

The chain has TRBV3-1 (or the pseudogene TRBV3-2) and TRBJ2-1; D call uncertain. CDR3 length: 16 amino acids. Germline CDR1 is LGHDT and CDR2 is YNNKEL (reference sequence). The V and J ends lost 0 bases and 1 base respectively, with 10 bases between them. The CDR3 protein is CASSQDLSTSYNEQFF. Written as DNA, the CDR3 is TGTGCCAGCAGCCAAGATCTGAGTACTTCCTACAATGAGCAGTTCTTC.

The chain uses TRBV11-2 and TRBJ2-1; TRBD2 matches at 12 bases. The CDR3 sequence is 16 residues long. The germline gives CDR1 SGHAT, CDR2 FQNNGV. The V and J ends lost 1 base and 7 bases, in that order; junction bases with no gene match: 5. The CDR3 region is CASSLALLAGGNEQFF. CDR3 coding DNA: TGTGCCAGCAGCTTAGCTTTGCTAGCGGGAGGGAATGAGCAGTTCTTC.

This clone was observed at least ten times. Here the CDR3 DNA reads TGCGCCAGCAGCCCCGACTACCCCACCCGCTACGAGCAGTACTTC. This gives the protein CASSPDYPTRYEQYF. The chain couples TRBV4-1 to TRBJ2-7; a weak D match, TRBD2 (5 bases). The germline CDR1 and CDR2 sequences are MGHRA and YSYEKL. With 4 bases removed from V and 3 bases from J, the gap between germline ends came to 16 bases. The CDR3 consists of 15 residues.

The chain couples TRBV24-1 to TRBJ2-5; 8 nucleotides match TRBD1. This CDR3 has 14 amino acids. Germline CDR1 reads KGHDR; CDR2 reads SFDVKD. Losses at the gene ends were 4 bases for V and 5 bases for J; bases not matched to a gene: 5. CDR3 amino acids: CATSERTGRETQYF. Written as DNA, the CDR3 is TGTGCCACCAGTGAACGGACAGGGAGGGAGACCCAGTACTTC.

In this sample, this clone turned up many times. CDR3: CASSPRRPGEQETQYF. Here the CDR3 DNA reads TGTGCCAGCAGCCCCCGCAGACCCGGGGAGCAAGAGACCCAGTACTTC. The rearrangement joins TRBV7-9 to TRBJ2-5, with D maybe TRBD2 (5 bases). Per germline, CDR1 SEHNR and CDR2 FQNEAQ (reference sequence). This CDR3 spans 16 amino acids. The germline V and J ends were trimmed by 5 bases and 2 bases, with 18 bases remaining between them. The whole variable domain, filled in from reference TRBV7-9 and TRBJ2-5, reads DTGVSQNPRHKITKRGQNVTFRCDPISEHNRLYWYRQTLGQGPEFLTYFQNEAQLEKSRLLSDRFSAERPKGSFSTLEIQRTEQGDSAMYLCASSPRRPGEQETQYFGPGTRLLVL.

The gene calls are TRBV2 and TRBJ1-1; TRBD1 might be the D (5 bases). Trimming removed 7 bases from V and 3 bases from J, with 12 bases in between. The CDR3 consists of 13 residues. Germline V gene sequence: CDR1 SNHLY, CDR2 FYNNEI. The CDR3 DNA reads TGTGCCAGCATAAGGGGCGAGGACACTGAAGCTTTCTTT. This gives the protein CASIRGEDTEAFF.

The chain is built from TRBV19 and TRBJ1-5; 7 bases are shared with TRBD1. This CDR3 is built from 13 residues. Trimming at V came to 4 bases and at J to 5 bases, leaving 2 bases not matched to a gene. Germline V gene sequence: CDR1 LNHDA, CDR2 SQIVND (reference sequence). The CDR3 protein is CASSRGQYQPQHF. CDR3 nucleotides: TGTGCCAGTAGTAGGGGACAGTATCAGCCCCAGCATTTT.